These T cell receptor beta chains were read from a single sample in a study of T cells in Graves' hyperthyroidism and ophthalmopathy. TCRdb reprocessed the multiplex PCR reads via MiXCR and lists one record per CDR3 protein. The repertoire has roughly 300,000 distinct CDR3 sequences, over 15% of them found once; the top ten carry about 49%. The source material was blood. The source is a woman between 50 and 59 years old with Graves' hyperthyroidism. Each CDR3 is given with its conserved first and last residue.

j_gene,v_gene,CDR3aa
TRBJ2-7,TRBV11-2,CASSLALGGPDYEQYF
TRBJ2-7,TRBV29-1,CSVEGRQGFNEQYF
TRBJ1-2,TRBV6-1,CASSEGEDTLYGYTF
TRBJ1-3,TRBV12-3/TRBV12-4,CASSLHSGNTIYF
TRBJ2-3,TRBV19,CASSLEREGTDTQYF
TRBJ1-4,TRBV25-1,CASSSQGGLKEKLFF
TRBJ2-3,TRBV11-1,CASSGRGHITDTQYF
TRBJ1-4,TRBV10-2,CASSESPNEKLFF
TRBJ2-7,TRBV2,CASSDTPISYEQYF
TRBJ1-1,TRBV30,CAWSVGLMNTEAFF
TRBJ2-5,TRBV7-9,CASSFPERQETQYF
TRBJ2-1,TRBV5-1,CASSLVASGSGDEQFF
TRBJ2-2,TRBV7-2,CASSLAGPTGELFF
TRBJ1-1,TRBV20-1,CSASLVGWTEAFF
TRBJ2-1,TRBV6-2/TRBV6-3,CASSYYGNLSYNEQFF
TRBJ1-2,TRBV9,CASAEGGGYGYTF
TRBJ2-1,TRBV6-1,CASSVYNEQFF
TRBJ2-1,TRBV11-2,CASSLYGTSANEQFF
TRBJ1-5,TRBV28,CASSFPSVVNQPQHF
TRBJ1-1,TRBV2,CASRRGQNTEAFF
TRBJ2-3,TRBV6-1,CASSGGRGAEDTQYF
TRBJ1-1,TRBV6-1,CASSYGAGGTEAFF
TRBJ1-1,TRBV7-8,CASSSILGTGGKTEAFF
TRBJ2-3,TRBV11-2,CASSLGRSAYTDTQYF
TRBJ1-5,TRBV18,CASSPRPDGYNQPQHF
TRBJ1-1,TRBV5-4,CASSSLRALNTEAFF
TRBJ1-1,TRBV30,CAWSREANTEAFF
TRBJ2-2,TRBV7-6,CASSYTTGNGELFF
TRBJ1-4,TRBV18,CASSRDRGEKLFF
TRBJ2-7,TRBV28,CASSRRDRAYEQYF
TRBJ2-4,TRBV19,CASSIATRDKNIQYF
TRBJ1-5,TRBV12-5,CASGSTSGVLSNQPQHF
TRBJ1-2,TRBV5-1,CASTRGEATNYGYTF
TRBJ2-7,TRBV5-1,CASSLTVAGTSYEQYF
TRBJ2-1,TRBV18,CASSPPGGTNEQFF
TRBJ2-7,TRBV20-1,CSACPGGDYEQYF
TRBJ1-1,TRBV5-6,CASSLPGTQNTEAFF
TRBJ2-5,TRBV20-1,CSALRYQGSGETQYF
TRBJ2-7,TRBV9,CASSVGLAGGGEQYF
TRBJ2-1,TRBV5-1,CASSWTSGRGEQFF
TRBJ2-3,TRBV7-2,CASSSTGSGIRDTQYF
TRBJ1-1,TRBV19,CASSNNRGREAFF
TRBJ2-3,TRBV5-1,CASSLEQGAQRDTQYF
TRBJ2-1,TRBV13,CASSSSRDEQFF
TRBJ1-6,TRBV28,CASSSRVSYNSPLHF
TRBJ1-2,TRBV6-5,CASSSRTGGTYGYTF
TRBJ2-5,TRBV30,CAWSAGGETQYF
TRBJ2-7,TRBV6-2/TRBV6-3,CASSYFTSAGEQYF
TRBJ1-1,TRBV3-1,CASSPLADSEAFF
TRBJ1-4,TRBV7-8,CASSTPGTRREKLFF
TRBJ1-1,TRBV3-1,CASSQVGSRAFF
TRBJ2-2,TRBV5-4,CASSLSRGRGTGELFF
TRBJ2-7,TRBV6-1,CASRTGQGGYEQYF
TRBJ2-3,TRBV4-2,CASRGSPRLTDTQYF
TRBJ1-1,TRBV4-1,CASSQDPGGNTEAFF
TRBJ2-2,TRBV6-1,CASIAGTGGPGELFF
TRBJ1-6,TRBV2,CASSEWALRNSPLHF
TRBJ2-2,TRBV5-1,CASRMGSTGELFF